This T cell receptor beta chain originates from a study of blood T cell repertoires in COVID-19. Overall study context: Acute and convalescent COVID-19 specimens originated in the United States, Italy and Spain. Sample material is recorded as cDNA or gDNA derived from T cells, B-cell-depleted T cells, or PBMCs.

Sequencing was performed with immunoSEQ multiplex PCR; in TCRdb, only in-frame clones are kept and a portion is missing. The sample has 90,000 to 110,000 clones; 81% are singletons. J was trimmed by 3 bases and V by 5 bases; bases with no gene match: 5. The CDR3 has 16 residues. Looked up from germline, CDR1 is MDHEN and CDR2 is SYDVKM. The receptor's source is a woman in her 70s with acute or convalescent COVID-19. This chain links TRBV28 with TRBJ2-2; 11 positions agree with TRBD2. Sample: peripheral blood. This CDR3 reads CASSKGLAVHTGELFF. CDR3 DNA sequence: TGTGCCAGCAGTAAGGGACTAGCGGTTCACACCGGGGAGCTGTTTTTT.